This record covers a single TCR beta chain. This clonotype was seen a handful of times. The specificity of this receptor is unknown. Base qualities are missing; no much larger clone stands one base away. The sample is drawn from a study of T-cell memory formation after mild COVID-19 (dated by TCRdb to about 2021). At the level of the whole study: TCR sequence clusters from the two donors were largely donor specific. Two young, previously healthy adult volunteers made up the cohort, one male and one female. Longitudinal TCRalpha and TCRbeta repertoire sequencing tracked T-cell clones expanding and contracting after mild COVID-19 in two donors. On the study overall, not on this receptor specifically: The study covered only a couple of mild cases, and larger cohorts including severe cases with pre-infection samples were considered necessary. Contracting CD4+ clones turned up mainly in the CM and EM memory subsets, whereas EMRA was where CD8+ clones were enriched. Clones that contracted from day 15 to 85 showed balanced CD4/CD8 phenotypes, whereas a second wave of clones that expanded from day 15 to 37 leaned towards CD4+. SARS-CoV-2 specificity was not confirmed for the second-wave clones peaking on day 37. Some responding clones were detected in pre-infection memory, which suggested that pre-existing cross-reactive memory T cells had joined the SARS-CoV-2 response.

Trimming at the junction amounts to 6 bases on V and 1 base on J, and the germline ends lie 9 bases apart. CDR1 and CDR2, per the germline V gene, are SGHVS and FQNEAQ. The cysteine opens and the phenylalanine closes a CDR3 of 13 amino acids. Only the CDR3 part of the read is kept: 39 bases, read in frame from the first base. Ficoll-Paque density gradient centrifugation was used to isolate PBMCs. The sequencer was an Illumina NovaSeq 6000. Using 5'RACE with constant-segment primers, TCRalpha and TCRbeta cDNA libraries were constructed, with sample barcodes and unique molecular identifiers added in the process. Trizol reagent was used to extract RNA from every sample. Library amplification was performed in two PCR steps, and a second sample barcode and Illumina TruSeq adapters were introduced in the second step. Libraries were sequenced on an Illumina NovaSeq with 2 x 150 bp paired-end reads. The published analysis was carried out like this. The reads were demultiplexed and collapsed into UMI-guided consensus sequences using migec v1.2.7. Using mixcr v2.1.11, UMI consensuses were aligned to TRA and TRB V and J templates and then assembled into clonotypes. A clonotype was counted as expanded or contracted only if both edgeR and NoisET called the change significant, with noise models trained on biological replicates. For edgeR calls, the thresholds were a false discovery rate-adjusted p below 0.01 and a log2 fold-change of 1. As an exploratory analysis of dynamics, max-normalized trajectories of the 1000 most abundant clonotypes were examined by PCA with hierarchical clustering. Separately sequenced CD4+ and CD8+ repertoires were used to assign a CD4 or CD8 phenotype to each responding clone. In-frame beta chains were kept once TCRdb had trimmed the public reads at Q25 with fastp and called clones with MiXCR. One record per CDR3 amino acid sequence lists the most common genes and DNA. The V and J calls were determined by TCRdb, not by the authors. The sample table holds about 270,000 distinct CDR3 sequences, of which about a sixth were seen once. Jointly, the top ten make up roughly 23% of the sample.

The clonotype originates from a man younger than 35 who had mild COVID-19 (a few samples of this study predate the infection). The sample titles of this study are shuffled in the database, so cell type and time point are left out; the donor was told from shared clones. The sequence is built from TRBV7-8 and TRBJ1-1, with no confidently assigned D gene. Sequencing used PBMCs or a T cell subset sorted from them (not recorded which). The sequenced DNA: TGTGCCAGCAGAGAAGACGGGAACACTGAAGCTTTCTTT. Its protein reads: CASREDGNTEAFF.